Listed below are T cell receptor beta chains from one sample, sequenced in a study of T cells after yellow fever vaccination. One entry per CDR3 protein, called by TCRdb with MiXCR from the 5' RACE reads. The table shows some 300,000 distinct CDR3 sequences, with roughly 10% occurring only once. The sample here was CD4+ T cells sorted from PBMCs, taken 45 days after the yellow fever booster vaccination. The receptors shown here come from a man younger than 35 who received the YFV17D yellow fever vaccine. The CDR3 runs from the conserved cysteine through the conserved F or W. Each record gives: CDR3 DNA, CDR3 protein, clone size, J gene, CDR3 length, D gene, V gene. A D gene is named only where the DNA matches it firmly. Size values are once, few and many counts, or a class for expanded clones, and some rows have none.

TGTGCCAGCAGCGTCATTAGGGACACTGAAGCTTTCTTT,CASSVIRDTEAFF,.,TRBJ1-1,13,.,TRBV7-8
TGTGCCAGTAGGCCAGAAGTAAGCGTCGAGACCCAGTACTTC,CASRPEVSVETQYF,.,TRBJ2-5,14,.,TRBV19
TGTGCCAGCAGTCCAGCAAGACCGTACAATGAGCAGTTCTTC,CASSPARPYNEQFF,many,TRBJ2-1,14,.,TRBV6-5
TGTGCCAGCGGCCCTCGACAGGGAAGAGAAAAACTGTTTTTT,CASGPRQGREKLFF,.,TRBJ1-4,14,TRBD1,TRBV7-2
TGTGCCACCTCCGGGGGGGCTCCGGATGAGCAGTTCTTC,CATSGGAPDEQFF,few,TRBJ2-1,13,TRBD2,TRBV24-1
TGTGCCAGCAGCCCGGGCGGGCGTAAGGATCAGCCCCAGCATTTT,CASSPGGRKDQPQHF,few,TRBJ1-5,15,.,TRBV7-2
TGCGCCAGCAGCGTGGGGACAGCGATTCTGCGAGGTGAAGCTTTCTTT,CASSVGTAILRGEAFF,.,TRBJ1-1,16,TRBD1,TRBV5-1
TGTGCCAGCAGCTTGGCCGGTGGGGGGAGCACAGATACGCAGTATTTT,CASSLAGGGSTDTQYF,few,TRBJ2-3,16,.,TRBV5-4
TGTGCCAGCACTTTAGGGGCAAACTATGGCTACACCTTC,CASTLGANYGYTF,many,TRBJ1-2,13,.,TRBV11-2
TGTGCCAGCACGGTCCCCGAACCCACCTACGAGCAGTACTTC,CASTVPEPTYEQYF,few,TRBJ2-7,14,.,TRBV6-1
TGCAGTGCCGTCGGACAGAACTACTATGGCTACACCTTC,CSAVGQNYYGYTF,.,TRBJ1-2,13,.,TRBV20-1
TGTGCCAGCAGCCCACTCAGGGGGCAGGGGCGCCACGAGCAGTACTTC,CASSPLRGQGRHEQYF,many,TRBJ2-7,16,TRBD1,TRBV11-2
TGTGCCAGCAGCCCCGCACGGGGGACTGAAGCTTTCTTT,CASSPARGTEAFF,few,TRBJ1-1,13,.,TRBV7-2
TGCAGCGTTTGTACAGGGAGCGCAGATACGCAGTATTTT,CSVCTGSADTQYF,many,TRBJ2-3,13,.,TRBV29-1
TGTGCCAGCTCCAGCGGGGGCTCCTACGAGCAGTACTTC,CASSSGGSYEQYF,many,TRBJ2-7,13,TRBD2,TRBV18
TGTGCCAGCAGCTCCCGACCGGGAAACTACAATGAGCAGTTCTTC,CASSSRPGNYNEQFF,few,TRBJ2-1,15,.,TRBV7-2
TGTGCCAGCAGTCAGGGGGTTAGCAATCAGCCCCAGCATTTT,CASSQGVSNQPQHF,few,TRBJ1-5,14,TRBD1,TRBV7-9
TGTGCCAGCAGCGTAGAAGGAAGGGGGAATGAAAAACTGTTTTTT,CASSVEGRGNEKLFF,.,TRBJ1-4,15,.,TRBV9
TGTGCCAGCAGCTTACTAGACAGGACGAGGGGCTATGGCTACACCTTC,CASSLLDRTRGYGYTF,.,TRBJ1-2,16,.,TRBV7-9
TGTGCCAGCAGCGGGGGAGGCGGCCTTCTAAGCTATAATTCACCCCTCCACTTT,CASSGGGGLLSYNSPLHF,.,TRBJ1-6,18,.,TRBV5-6
TGTGCCAGCAGCCCTCTACGCGGCACAGATACGCAGTATTTT,CASSPLRGTDTQYF,.,TRBJ2-3,14,.,TRBV5-4
TGTGCCAGCAGTTTTCGACGTCGGACCGGGGAGCTGTTTTTT,CASSFRRRTGELFF,many,TRBJ2-2,14,.,TRBV12-3/TRBV12-4
TGCAGTGCCGAACTAGCGGGGGGTCGGCGAGAGACCCAGTACTTC,CSAELAGGRRETQYF,few,TRBJ2-5,15,TRBD2,TRBV20-1
TGTGCCAGTAACGATGACAGGGCTGGGGCCAACGTCCTGACTTTC,CASNDDRAGANVLTF,few,TRBJ2-6,15,TRBD1,TRBV19
TGTGCCAGCAGCCGTACGGCGGCATACAATGAGCAGTTCTTC,CASSRTAAYNEQFF,.,TRBJ2-1,14,.,TRBV12-3/TRBV12-4
TGTGCCAGCAGCTTCCGCGGGGGGGCTGTGAGCACAGATACGCAGTATTTT,CASSFRGGAVSTDTQYF,.,TRBJ2-3,17,TRBD2,TRBV5-5
TGTGCCAGCAGCTTAACTCTCCAGCGGGGGGGCGGCACCGGGGAGCTGTTTTTT,CASSLTLQRGGGTGELFF,.,TRBJ2-2,18,TRBD2,TRBV7-3
TGTGCCAGCAGTTACCCCTGGTTCCGTCCTGAAGCTTTCTTT,CASSYPWFRPEAFF,.,TRBJ1-1,14,.,TRBV6-2/TRBV6-3
TGTGCCAGCAGCCAAGATCCCCAAGGGCTAGCGGGGGGGCCCAGAGACGAGCAGTACTTC,CASSQDPQGLAGGPRDEQYF,.,TRBJ2-7,20,TRBD2,TRBV4-2
TGCGCCAGCAGCCAAGGTCCGCTAGCGGGGAGCACAGATACGCAGTATTTT,CASSQGPLAGSTDTQYF,few,TRBJ2-3,17,TRBD2,TRBV4-3
TGTGCCAGCTCACCGGGGACTTCCTCCATCGAGCAGTACTTC,CASSPGTSSIEQYF,.,TRBJ2-7,14,.,TRBV18
TGTGCCAGCAGCCTATCGTCCGGGACAGGGGGTTCACCCCTCCACTTT,CASSLSSGTGGSPLHF,few,TRBJ1-6,16,TRBD1,TRBV7-3
TGTGCCAGCAGCCAAGGGTCAGGGGGTCTCAATCAGCCCCAGCATTTT,CASSQGSGGLNQPQHF,.,TRBJ1-5,16,TRBD1,TRBV3-1
TGTGCCAGCTCACGCGACAGAAGCCACGAGCAGTACTTC,CASSRDRSHEQYF,few,TRBJ2-7,13,.,TRBV18
TGTGCCATCAGCAGAGGGAACACTGAAGCTTTCTTT,CAISRGNTEAFF,.,TRBJ1-1,12,.,TRBV10-3
TGTGCCAGCAGCTCGGGACCCCCGGGAGATACGAAGTATTTT,CASSSGPPGDTKYF,.,TRBJ2-3,14,.,TRBV7-2
TGTGCCAGCAGTCCTCGGAAACAGGGGGCACGTCAGCCCCAGCATTTT,CASSPRKQGARQPQHF,.,TRBJ1-5,16,TRBD1,TRBV6-6
TGCGCCAGCAGCCAAGATGCCCGCGCCCTATCCGGGGCGGATACGCAGTATTTT,CASSQDARALSGADTQYF,few,TRBJ2-3,18,.,TRBV4-3
TGTGCCACCAGTGATGGCACAGGGGATAATGGCTACACCTTC,CATSDGTGDNGYTF,many,TRBJ1-2,14,TRBD1,TRBV24-1
TGTGCCAGCAGCTTTGGCAGGGGCGCGGGGTTCGGCTACACCTTC,CASSFGRGAGFGYTF,.,TRBJ1-2,15,.,TRBV11-2
TGTGCCAGCAGACGACAGGGCCAATCACCCCTCCACTTT,CASRRQGQSPLHF,many,TRBJ1-6,13,TRBD1,TRBV7-2
TGCGCCAGCAGCTTGGAGGGGCCAAAGGAACCCCAGCATTTT,CASSLEGPKEPQHF,few,TRBJ1-5,14,.,TRBV5-1